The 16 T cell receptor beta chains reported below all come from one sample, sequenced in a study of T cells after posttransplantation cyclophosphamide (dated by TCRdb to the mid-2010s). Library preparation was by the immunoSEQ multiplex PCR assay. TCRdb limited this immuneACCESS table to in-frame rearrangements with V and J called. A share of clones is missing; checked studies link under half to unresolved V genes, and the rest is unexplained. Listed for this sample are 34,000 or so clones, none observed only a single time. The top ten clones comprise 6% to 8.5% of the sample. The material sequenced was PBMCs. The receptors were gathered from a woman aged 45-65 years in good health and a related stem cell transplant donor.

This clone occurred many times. CDR3 protein: CASSSGTDNEQFF. The CDR3, as DNA: TGTGCCAGCAGCTCCGGAACAGACAATGAGCAGTTCTTC. The J gene is TRBJ2-1, the V gene TRBV13; no firm D call. The CDR3 has 13 residues. With 4 bases removed from V and 5 bases from J, the gap between germline ends came to 9 bases. The germline CDR1 and CDR2 sequences are PRHDT and FYEKMQ (reference sequence). Drawing the rest from reference TRBV13 and TRBJ2-1, the complete variable domain is AAGVIQSPRHLIKEKRETATLKCYPIPRHDTVYWYQQGPGQDPQFLISFYEKMQSDKGSIPDRFSAQQFSDYHSELNMSSLELGDSALYFCASSSGTDNEQFFGPGTRLTVL.

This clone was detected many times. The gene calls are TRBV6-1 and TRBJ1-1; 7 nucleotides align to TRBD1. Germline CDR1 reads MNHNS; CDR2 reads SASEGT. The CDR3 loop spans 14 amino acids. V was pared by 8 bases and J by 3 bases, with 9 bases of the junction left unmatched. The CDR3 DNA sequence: TGTGCCAGCCTGAGGGGGCCAAGGGACACTGAAGCTTTCTTT. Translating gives CASLRGPRDTEAFF.

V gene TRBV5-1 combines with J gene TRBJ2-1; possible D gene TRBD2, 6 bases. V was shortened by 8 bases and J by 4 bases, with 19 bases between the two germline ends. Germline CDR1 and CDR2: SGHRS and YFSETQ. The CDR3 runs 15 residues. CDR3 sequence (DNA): TGCGCCAGTAACCAGTTCGGGGGTGGGTACAATGAGCAGTTCTTC. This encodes CASNQFGGGYNEQFF. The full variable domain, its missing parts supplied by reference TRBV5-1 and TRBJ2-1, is KAGVTQTPRYLIKTRGQQVTLSCSPISGHRSVSWYQQTPGQGLQFLFEYFSETQRNKGNFPGRFSGRQFSNSRSEMNVSTLELGDSALYLCASNQFGGGYNEQFFGPGTRLTVL.

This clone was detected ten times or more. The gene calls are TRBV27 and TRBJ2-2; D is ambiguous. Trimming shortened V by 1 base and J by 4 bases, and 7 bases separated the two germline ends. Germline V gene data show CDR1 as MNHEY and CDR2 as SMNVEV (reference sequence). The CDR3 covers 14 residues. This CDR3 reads CASSLLQTTGELFF. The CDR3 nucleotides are TGTGCCAGCAGTTTATTACAGACCACCGGGGAGCTGTTTTTT.

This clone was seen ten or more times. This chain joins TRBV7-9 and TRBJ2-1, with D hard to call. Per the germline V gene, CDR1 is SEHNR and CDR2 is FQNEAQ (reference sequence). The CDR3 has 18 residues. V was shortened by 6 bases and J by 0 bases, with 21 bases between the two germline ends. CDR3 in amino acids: CASSSEPHGPHSYNEQFF. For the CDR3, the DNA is TGTGCCAGCAGTTCCGAGCCTCATGGGCCCCACTCCTACAATGAGCAGTTCTTC.

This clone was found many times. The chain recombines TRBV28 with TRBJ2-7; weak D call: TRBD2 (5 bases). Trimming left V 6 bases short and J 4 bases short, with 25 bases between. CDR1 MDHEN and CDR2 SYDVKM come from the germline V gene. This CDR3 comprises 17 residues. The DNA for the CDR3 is TGTGCCAGCAGAACTGCATCGATGACTAAAAGGGAATACGAGCAGTACTTC. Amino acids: CASRTASMTKREYEQYF.

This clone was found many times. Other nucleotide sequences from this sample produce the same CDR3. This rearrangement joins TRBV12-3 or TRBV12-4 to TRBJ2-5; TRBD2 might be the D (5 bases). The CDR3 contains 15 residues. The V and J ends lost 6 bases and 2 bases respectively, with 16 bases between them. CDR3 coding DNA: TGTGCCAGCAGCCCCCCCGGACTCCGGCAAGAGACCCAGTACTTC. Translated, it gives CASSPPGLRQETQYF.

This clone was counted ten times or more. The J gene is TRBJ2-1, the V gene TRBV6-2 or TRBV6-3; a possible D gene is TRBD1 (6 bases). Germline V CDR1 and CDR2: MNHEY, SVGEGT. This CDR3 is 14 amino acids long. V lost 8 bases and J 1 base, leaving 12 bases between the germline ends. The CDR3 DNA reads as TGTGCCAGCTGTGACAGGTGGTCCTACAATGAGCAGTTCTTC. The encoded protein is CASCDRWSYNEQFF.

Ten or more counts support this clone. The CDR3 nucleotides read TGTGCCAGCCAAGGGGCAGCGGCGGGGGAGCAGTACTTC. Translation gives CASQGAAAGEQYF. This chain links TRBV6-5 with TRBJ2-7; tentatively, D is TRBD2 (6 bases). CDR3 size: 13 residues. Trimming shortened V by 8 bases and J by 7 bases, and 18 bases separated the two germline ends. From germline, CDR1 is MNHEY and CDR2 SVGAGI.

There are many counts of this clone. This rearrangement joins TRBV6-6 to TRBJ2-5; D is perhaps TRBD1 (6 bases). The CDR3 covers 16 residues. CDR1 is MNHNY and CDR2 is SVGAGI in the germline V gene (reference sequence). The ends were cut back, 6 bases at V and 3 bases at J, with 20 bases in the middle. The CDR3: CASRPKPGQEKETQYF. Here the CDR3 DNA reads TGTGCCAGCAGACCCAAACCGGGACAAGAAAAAGAGACCCAGTACTTC.

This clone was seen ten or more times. CDR3: CASTHSSEGYEQYF. CDR3 nucleotide sequence: TGTGCCAGCACCCATAGTTCGGAGGGCTACGAGCAGTACTTC. The rearrangement links TRBV14 to TRBJ2-7; TRBD2 is a possible D gene (6 bases). The V gene's germline CDR1 is SGHDN and CDR2 FVKESK. The CDR3 covers 14 residues. V lost 7 bases and J 3 bases, leaving 16 bases between the germline ends. The complete variable domain, with remaining parts taken from reference TRBV14 and TRBJ2-7, reads EAGVTQFPSHSVIEKGQTVTLRCDPISGHDNLYWYRRVMGKEIKFLLHFVKESKQDESGMPNNRFLAERTGGTYSTLKVQPAELEDSGVYFCASTHSSEGYEQYFGPGTRLTVT.

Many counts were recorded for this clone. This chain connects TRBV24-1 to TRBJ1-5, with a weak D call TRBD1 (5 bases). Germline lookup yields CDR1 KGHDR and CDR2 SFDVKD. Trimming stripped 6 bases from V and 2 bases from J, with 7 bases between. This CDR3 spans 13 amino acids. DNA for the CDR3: TGTGCCACCAGTTGGGGGGGCAATCAGCCCCAGCATTTT. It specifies CATSWGGNQPQHF.

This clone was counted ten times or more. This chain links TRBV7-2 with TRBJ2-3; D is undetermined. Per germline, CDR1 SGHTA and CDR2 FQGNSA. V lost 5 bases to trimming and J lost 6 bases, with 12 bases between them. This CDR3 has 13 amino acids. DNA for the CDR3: TGTGCCAGCAGCCGGCGGTGGTGGGATACGCAGTATTTT. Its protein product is CASSRRWWDTQYF.

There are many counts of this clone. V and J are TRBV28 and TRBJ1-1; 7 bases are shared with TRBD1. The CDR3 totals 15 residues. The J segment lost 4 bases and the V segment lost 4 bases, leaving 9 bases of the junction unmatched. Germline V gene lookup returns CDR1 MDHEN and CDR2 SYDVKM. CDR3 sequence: CASSSPEGAGTEAFF. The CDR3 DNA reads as TGTGCCAGCAGTTCCCCGGAGGGGGCGGGCACTGAAGCTTTCTTT.

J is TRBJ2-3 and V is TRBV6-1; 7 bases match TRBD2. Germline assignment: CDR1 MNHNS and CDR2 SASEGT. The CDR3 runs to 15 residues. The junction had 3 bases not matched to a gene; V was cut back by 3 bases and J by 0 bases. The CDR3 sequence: CASSDGSGSTDTQYF. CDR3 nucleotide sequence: TGTGCCAGCAGTGATGGTAGCGGGAGCACAGATACGCAGTATTTT.

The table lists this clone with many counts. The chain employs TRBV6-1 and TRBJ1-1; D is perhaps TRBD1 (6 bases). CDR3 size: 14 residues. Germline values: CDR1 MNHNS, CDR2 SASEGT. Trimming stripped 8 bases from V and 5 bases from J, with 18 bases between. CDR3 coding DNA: TGTGCCAGCGATTCTCAGGGGAGGGTGACTGAAGCTTTCTTT. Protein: CASDSQGRVTEAFF.